The 14 T cell receptor beta chains given below trace back to one sample, sequenced in a study of T cells in Graves' hyperthyroidism and ophthalmopathy. TCR beta CDR3 regions were amplified from RNA transcripts. HTBI primers were employed in a first-round RT-PCR of the TCR CDR3. Using its own MiXCR run on the multiplex PCR reads, TCRdb lists one record per CDR3 protein. The table includes a few hundred thousand distinct CDR3 sequences, about 14% detected once. Material: blood. These receptors were obtained from a woman in her 30s with Graves' hyperthyroidism that later progressed to Graves' ophthalmopathy.

This clonotype was counted ten times or more. The chain is built from TRBV15 and TRBJ1-5, with D unresolved. V gave up 0 bases and J gave up 6 bases, with 6 bases separating them. Germline V gene lookup returns CDR1 LNHNV and CDR2 YYDKDF (reference sequence). The CDR3 extends over 13 amino acids. The CDR3 DNA is TGTGCCACCAGCAGAGATAGGGCTCAGCCCCAGCATTTT. Amino acids: CATSRDRAQPQHF.

Many counts were recorded for this clonotype. The chain is built from TRBV9 and TRBJ1-2; no clear D gene. This CDR3 has 13 amino acids. CDR1 SGDLS and CDR2 YYNGEE come from the germline V gene. V lost 2 bases to trimming and J lost 5 bases, with 10 bases between them. CDR3 protein: CASSVGPDYGYTF. The CDR3 DNA reads as TGTGCCAGCAGCGTGGGCCCGGATTATGGCTACACCTTC.

This clonotype was seen at least ten times. The gene calls are TRBV20-1 and TRBJ2-3; the D is unclear. The CDR3 sequence is 15 residues long. V shed 7 bases and J shed 0 bases, with 17 bases lying between them. CDR1 and CDR2 from the germline V gene are DFQATT and SNEGSKA (reference sequence). This CDR3 is CSGFSISASTDTQYF. In nucleotides, the CDR3 is TGCAGTGGGTTCTCGATCAGTGCTAGCACAGATACGCAGTATTTT.

The chain joins TRBV7-3 to TRBJ2-2, with D perhaps matching TRBD2 (5 bases). The CDR3 runs to 15 residues. Looked up from germline, CDR1 is SGHTA and CDR2 is FQGTGA. Trimming took 2 bases from V and 4 from J, leaving 11 bases between them. The CDR3 bases are TGTGCCAGCAGCTTAGAAGCGGCAGGCACCGGGGAGCTGTTTTTT. Protein sequence: CASSLEAAGTGELFF.

This clonotype showed up many times. The chain joins TRBV2 to TRBJ2-2, with a weak D call TRBD2 (6 bases). The CDR3 consists of 14 residues. Germline CDR1 SNHLY, CDR2 FYNNEI. Trimming removed 6 bases at V and 7 bases at J, with 15 bases between. CDR3 bases: TGTGCCAGCAGAGACAGCGGGTCAGACGGGGAGCTGTTTTTT. It codes for CASRDSGSDGELFF.

This clonotype was counted between two and nine times. A much larger clone differs by one base, so this may be a read error. The V gene is TRBV2, the J gene TRBJ2-2; no clear D. V lost 7 bases and J 1 base, leaving 10 bases between the germline ends. Germline CDR1 SNHLY, CDR2 FYNNEI. The CDR3 spans 14 residues. CDR3 DNA: TGTGCCAGCATTGGCTCAGGGAACACCGGGGAGCTGTTTTTT. Protein sequence: CASIGSGNTGELFF.

This clonotype was picked up a small number of times. The chain joins TRBV4-2 to TRBJ2-7, with 7 bases fitting TRBD1. V lost 2 bases to trimming and J lost 2 bases; unmatched junction nucleotides: 6. CDR3 length: 15 amino acids. CDR1 and CDR2 (germline): LGHNA, YNFKEQ. The CDR3 region has the DNA TGTGCCAGCAGCCAACCCCGGGACAGTACCTACGAGCAGTACTTC. Its translation is CASSQPRDSTYEQYF.

This clonotype appeared many times. This CDR3 is CASSLDRGQRNEQFF. CDR3 coding DNA: TGTGCCAGCAGCTTAGATCGGGGACAGAGGAATGAGCAGTTCTTC. The chain employs TRBV7-9 and TRBJ2-1, with TRBD1 matching 7 bases. This CDR3 has 15 amino acids. Germline V lookup: CDR1 SEHNR, CDR2 FQNEAQ (reference sequence). V shed 1 base, J shed 7 bases, and the junction held 7 bases outside the gene matches.

This clonotype was seen repeatedly, ten times or more. The chain carries TRBV9 and TRBJ1-6; perhaps TRBD1 as D (5 bases). Germline CDR1 SGDLS, CDR2 YYNGEE. The germline V and J ends were trimmed by 4 bases and 10 bases, with 9 bases remaining between them. The CDR3 consists of 12 residues. The CDR3 DNA is TGTGCCAGCAGCTCAGGGAGCTCACCCCTCCACTTT. Translation gives CASSSGSSPLHF.

In this sample, this clonotype turned up many times. The rearrangement joins TRBV14 to TRBJ2-7; D is unclear. This CDR3 spans 13 amino acids. CDR1 is SGHDN, CDR2 FVKESK, per germline. V was shortened by 4 bases and J by 2 bases, with 9 bases between the two germline ends. CDR3 sequence (DNA): TGTGCCAGCAGCCGACGCGGAACCTACGAGCAGTACTTC. It yields the protein CASSRRGTYEQYF.

About this clonotype: At one end, the junction sequence differs from germline, possibly due to a read error. This rearrangement joins TRBV30 to TRBJ2-4; TRBD2 matches at 8 bases. This CDR3 is built from 16 residues. CDR1 and CDR2 (germline): GTSNPN, SVGIG (reference sequence). CDR3 in amino acids: CAWSVQSGSSKNTQYF. In nucleotides, the CDR3 is TGTGCCTGGAGTGTACAAAGCGGGAGTTCCAAAAACACTCAGTACTTC. The full variable domain, with the rest looked up from reference TRBV30 and TRBJ2-4, is SQTIHQWPATLVQPVGSPLSLECTVEGTSNPNLYWYRQAAGRGLQLLFYSVGIGQISSEVPQNLSASRPQDRQFILSSKKLLLSDSGFYLCAWSVQSGSSKNTQYFGAGTRLSVL.

This chain links TRBV20-1 with TRBJ2-1; 9 bases fit TRBD2. The trim removed 5 bases at V and 2 bases at J, leaving 4 bases unmatched. CDR3 length: 14 amino acids. Per germline, CDR1 DFQATT and CDR2 SNEGSKA (reference sequence). In DNA, the CDR3 is TGCAGTGCTCCGCGGGAGGGAGCCTACAATGAGCAGTTCTTC. Its protein is CSAPREGAYNEQFF.

The chain employs TRBV20-1 and TRBJ1-2; no definite D call. This CDR3 contains 11 residues. Germline lookup yields CDR1 DFQATT and CDR2 SNEGSKA (reference sequence). Trimming took 6 bases from V and 7 from J, leaving 12 bases between them. CDR3 coding DNA: TGCAGTGCAGGATCGAGGACTGGCTACACCTTC. It translates to CSAGSRTGYTF.

Notes on this clonotype: A clone one base away is much larger, so this may be a read error. V and J are TRBV2 and TRBJ1-2; D is ambiguous. CDR1 and CDR2 (germline): SNHLY, FYNNEI. The length of the CDR3 is 11 residues. The CDR3, as DNA: TGTGCCAGCACTGTCGGGTTTGGCTGCACCTTC. Protein: CASTVGFGCTF.